What follows are 26 T cell receptor beta chains derived from one specimen sequenced in a study of CD8 T cells in Susac syndrome. With random hexamers, roughly 0.45 to 1 ug RNA was reverse transcribed. Using its own MiXCR run on the immunoSEQ multiplex PCR reads, TCRdb lists one record per CDR3 protein. The sample holds approximately 170,000 distinct CDR3 sequences, approximately 92% seen once. The sequenced sample consisted of CD4+ T cells from PBMCs. The receptors were sampled from a human donor in good health.

This chain links TRBV20-1 with TRBJ2-3; 11 nucleotides line up with TRBD2. The CDR3 extends over 14 amino acids. Trimming took 5 bases from V and 4 from J; bases not matched to a gene: 5. Germline V gene sequence: CDR1 DFQATT, CDR2 SNEGSKA (reference sequence). The CDR3 DNA reads TGCAGTGCTGGACCGGGACTAGCGGCAGATACGCAGTATTTT. Translating gives CSAGPGLAADTQYF.

The rearrangement joins TRBV7-6 to TRBJ1-1, with D perhaps matching TRBD1 (5 bases). Germline values: CDR1 SGHVS, CDR2 FNYEAQ. CDR3 length: 17 residues. The V gene lost 5 bases and the J gene lost 0 bases, with 19 bases spanning the gap. DNA of the CDR3: TGTGCCAGCAGCCTAGGACCTCCGGGGGGTTTGAACACTGAAGCTTTCTTT. Translating gives CASSLGPPGGLNTEAFF.

V usage is TRBV20-1 and J usage is TRBJ1-4; TRBD1 matches 8 bases. The CDR3 is 14 amino acids. V lost 3 bases, J lost 6 bases, and 6 bases stayed unmatched. Per germline, CDR1 DFQATT and CDR2 SNEGSKA (reference sequence). CDR3 bases: TGCAGTGCTAGCGCGACAGGGGCCTATGAAAAACTGTTTTTT. It yields the protein CSASATGAYEKLFF.

The chain employs TRBV19 and TRBJ1-1; TRBD1 agrees at 8 bases. The CDR3 totals 13 residues. J gave up 6 bases and V 5 bases, and 5 bases lay outside the gene matches. Germline V gene lookup returns CDR1 LNHDA and CDR2 SQIVND (reference sequence). This chain's CDR3 is CASSATGEAEAFF. The CDR3 bases are TGTGCCAGTAGTGCGACAGGGGAGGCTGAAGCTTTCTTT.

The rearrangement links TRBV13 to TRBJ1-1; D is unresolved. Between the trimmed V and J ends, which lost 3 bases and 1 base, there was a span of 9 bases. This CDR3 region has 14 residues. Germline assignment: CDR1 PRHDT and CDR2 FYEKMQ (reference sequence). The CDR3 loop reads CASSFRVSNTEAFF. For the CDR3, the DNA is TGTGCCAGCAGCTTTCGGGTCTCGAACACTGAAGCTTTCTTT.

The V and J genes are TRBV19 and TRBJ1-2; 8 bases line up with TRBD1. The CDR3 covers 15 residues. Germline loops: CDR1 LNHDA, CDR2 SQIVND (reference sequence). V dropped 7 bases and J dropped 8; count of bases not matched to a gene: 15. CDR3 loop: CASTLTGEYQGGYTF. The CDR3 DNA follows: TGTGCCAGTACCCTGACAGGGGAGTATCAAGGCGGCTACACCTTC.

In DNA form, the CDR3 reads TGCAGTGCTAGGGATGACAGGTGGCAGCCCCAGCATTTT. As protein: CSARDDRWQPQHF. This chain joins TRBV20-1 and TRBJ1-5; D is perhaps TRBD1 (6 bases). This CDR3 is 13 amino acids long. Germline values: CDR1 DFQATT, CDR2 SNEGSKA (reference sequence). V lost 3 bases and J 7 bases, leaving 13 bases between the germline ends.

The DNA for the CDR3 is TGTGCCAGCAGCTCCGGGGACGTCCGGCGGGGGGATACGCAGTATTTT. Its protein is CASSSGDVRRGDTQYF. This rearrangement joins TRBV5-4 to TRBJ2-3; 7 nucleotides line up with TRBD2. CDR1 and CDR2 from the germline V gene are SGHNT and YYREEE (reference sequence). V dropped 3 bases and J dropped 6; count of bases not matched to a gene: 13. The CDR3 extends over 16 amino acids. Full variable domain (remainder filled in from reference TRBV5-4 and TRBJ2-3): ETGVTQSPTHLIKTRGQQVTLRCSSQSGHNTVSWYQQALGQGPQFIFQYYREEENGRGNFPPRFSGLQFPNYSSELNVNALELDDSALYLCASSSGDVRRGDTQYFGPGTRLTVL.

This chain connects TRBV7-9 to TRBJ1-2; possibly TRBD1 for D (5 bases). The CDR3 totals 13 residues. Germline-derived CDR1 and CDR2 are SEHNR and FQNEAQ (reference sequence). Trimming pared 6 bases from V and 6 bases from J, leaving 14 bases between. CDR3 in DNA: TGTGCCAGCAGTCCAGGGACTCTTCATGGCTACACCTTC. Amino acid sequence: CASSPGTLHGYTF.

The rearrangement uses TRBV7-9 and TRBJ2-7; 10 nucleotides line up with TRBD1. This CDR3 spans 17 amino acids. The germline V gene encodes CDR1 SEHNR and CDR2 FQNEAQ (reference sequence). J gave up 0 bases and V 5 bases, and 10 bases lay outside the gene matches. In DNA form, the CDR3 reads TGTGCCAGCAGCGCGGGACAGGGGTCACCTTTCTCCTACGAGCAGTACTTC. Protein sequence: CASSAGQGSPFSYEQYF.

The chain uses TRBV2 and TRBJ2-7; no clear D gene. Germline CDR1 and CDR2: SNHLY and FYNNEI. The CDR3 consists of 15 residues. V was cut by 5 bases and J by 2 bases, with 16 bases left in between. The chain's CDR3 is CASSPRLTATYEQYF. CDR3 nucleotide sequence: TGTGCCAGCAGTCCGCGATTGACGGCTACCTACGAGCAGTACTTC.

This rearrangement joins TRBV20-1 to TRBJ2-2, with 7 bases that match TRBD1. Germline lookup yields CDR1 DFQATT and CDR2 SNEGSKA (reference sequence). With V trimmed by 3 bases and J by 4 bases, 11 bases remained unmatched. This CDR3 contains 16 residues. CDR3 nucleotide sequence: TGCAGTGCTAGGAGGGCGAATAGGGGGCTCACCGGGGAGCTGTTTTTT. It specifies CSARRANRGLTGELFF.

This clonotype was found once. This sequence joins TRBV5-1 and TRBJ2-7; D is ambiguous. Trimming shortened V by 4 bases and J by 1 base, and 12 bases separated the two germline ends. Germline lookup yields CDR1 SGHRS and CDR2 YFSETQ. This CDR3 contains 14 residues. The CDR3 loop is CASSEGPHSYEQYF. The CDR3 DNA follows: TGCGCCAGCAGCGAAGGACCGCATTCCTACGAGCAGTACTTC.

This clonotype was observed a single time. The CDR3 region has the DNA TGTGCCAGCAGCTTATGGGCATATGCTAACTATGGCTACACCTTC. Protein sequence: CASSLWAYANYGYTF. The chain combines TRBV7-2 with TRBJ1-2; no reliable D call. The CDR3 contains 15 residues. Germline V gene lookup returns CDR1 SGHTA and CDR2 FQGNSA. The V and J ends lost 2 bases and 0 bases respectively, with 10 bases between them.

The V and J genes are TRBV29-1 and TRBJ1-2; D is uncertain. CDR3 length: 9 amino acids. Trimming removed 3 bases at V and 7 bases at J, with 3 bases between. Per germline, CDR1 SQVTM and CDR2 ANQGSEA. The CDR3 DNA reads as TGCAGCGTTGAGGGTGGCTACACCTTC. It is translated as CSVEGGYTF.

The genes are TRBV7-9 and TRBJ2-7, with D tentatively TRBD1 (6 bases). V was pared by 1 base and J by 5 bases, with 15 bases between. Germline loops: CDR1 SEHNR, CDR2 FQNEAQ (reference sequence). The CDR3 is 15 residues long. CDR3 sequence: CASSLGPGEGDEQYF. The CDR3 region has the DNA TGTGCCAGCAGCTTAGGTCCAGGGGAAGGGGACGAGCAGTACTTC.

The chain couples TRBV29-1 to TRBJ2-1; D possibly corresponds to TRBD1 (5 bases). V lost 6 bases and J lost 0, with 15 bases in between. The CDR3 extends over 15 amino acids. CDR1 is SQVTM and CDR2 is ANQGSEA in the germline V gene. Here the CDR3 reads CSVPKGLSSYNEQFF. CDR3 coding DNA: TGCAGCGTACCCAAGGGGTTGAGCTCCTACAATGAGCAGTTCTTC.

The gene calls are TRBV27 and TRBJ1-5; a weak D match, TRBD1 (5 bases). The germline V and J ends were trimmed by 2 bases and 4 bases, with 39 bases remaining between them. The CDR3 loop spans 24 amino acids. Looked up from germline, CDR1 is MNHEY and CDR2 is SMNVEV (reference sequence). The CDR3 sequence: CASSLGIPRNRWGNNSIANQPQHF. CDR3 nucleotides: TGTGCCAGCAGTTTAGGGATCCCTCGTAACAGGTGGGGAAACAATTCAATAGCAAATCAGCCCCAGCATTTT.

V usage is TRBV5-1 and J usage is TRBJ1-1; TRBD1 might be the D (5 bases). Germline V gene sequence: CDR1 SGHRS, CDR2 YFSETQ. CDR3 size: 15 residues. V lost 0 bases and J 1 base, leaving 10 bases between the germline ends. The CDR3, as DNA: TGCGCCAGCAGCTTGGCAGGGTATGGGAACACTGAAGCTTTCTTT. Its translation: CASSLAGYGNTEAFF.

V usage is TRBV5-6 and J usage is TRBJ2-3, with 7 bases lining up with TRBD2. The germline V gene encodes CDR1 SGHDT and CDR2 YYEEEE. The CDR3 is 15 amino acids. The V and J ends lost 4 bases and 0 bases, in that order; junction bases with no gene match: 5. The CDR3, as DNA: TGTGCCAGCAGCGCCGCAGCGGGGAGCACAGATACGCAGTATTTT. Its translation: CASSAAAGSTDTQYF.

This clonotype was seen a handful of times. The chain uses TRBV27 and TRBJ2-3, with TRBD1 identical over 9 bases. CDR1 and CDR2 (germline): MNHEY, SMNVEV (reference sequence). Losses at the gene ends were 8 bases for V and 11 bases for J; bases not matched to a gene: 11. This CDR3 has 13 residues. CDR3 residues: CASSVTGGSKQYF. The CDR3 DNA reads TGTGCCAGCTCCGTAACAGGGGGCAGTAAGCAGTATTTT.

The chain employs TRBV3-1 and TRBJ2-3; D is perhaps TRBD2 (7 bases). Trimming took 4 bases from V and 2 from J, leaving 16 bases between them. This CDR3 region has 16 residues. Germline-derived CDR1 and CDR2 are LGHDT and YNNKEL (reference sequence). The CDR3 DNA follows: TGTGCCAGCAGCCCACGGGGAGGGGGGGCCACAGATACGCAGTATTTT. This encodes CASSPRGGGATDTQYF.

This chain uses TRBV19 with TRBJ1-1, with a possible D match to TRBD1 (6 bases). The germline V and J ends were trimmed by 4 bases and 1 base, with 13 bases remaining between them. In germline, CDR1 is LNHDA, CDR2 SQIVND (reference sequence). The length of the CDR3 is 15 residues. Here the CDR3 reads CASSTGGTTNTEAFF. CDR3 DNA: TGTGCCAGTAGTACGGGAGGGACAACGAACACTGAAGCTTTCTTT.

This chain uses TRBV20-1 with TRBJ2-2; TRBD1 matches 8 bases. With 2 bases clipped from V and 4 bases from J, the junction kept 9 bases outside the gene matches. The CDR3 sequence is 16 residues long. CDR1 is DFQATT and CDR2 is SNEGSKA in the germline V gene (reference sequence). CDR3 DNA sequence: TGCAGTGCTAGATCCTTGGACAGGGCGGCCACCGGGGAGCTGTTTTTT. Translation gives CSARSLDRAATGELFF.

The V and J genes are TRBV5-1 and TRBJ2-1; possibly TRBD1 for D (5 bases). Germline CDR1 is SGHRS and CDR2 is YFSETQ. V lost 5 bases and J 8 bases, leaving 14 bases between the germline ends. This CDR3 is built from 13 residues. CDR3: CASRDTPQDEQFF. The CDR3, as DNA: TGCGCCAGCAGGGACACCCCTCAGGATGAGCAGTTCTTC.

The chain recombines TRBV10-3 with TRBJ2-1; D might be TRBD2 (6 bases). The CDR3 has 16 amino acids. V lost 0 bases and J lost 3, with 12 bases in between. Germline values: CDR1 ENHRY, CDR2 SYGVKD. CDR3 DNA sequence: TGTGCCATCAGTGAGTCGAGGAGGGGACTCTACAATGAGCAGTTCTTC. Translating gives CAISESRRGLYNEQFF.